This TCR beta chain was recovered during a study of T-cell reconstitution after alpha-beta-depleted transplantation in children. Molecular barcoding with unique molecular identifiers was used for the TCRbeta library. TCRdb re-derived calls from the PCR reads in MiXCR, one entry per CDR3 protein. The table has about 460,000 distinct CDR3 sequences, about 11% seen once; the top ten hold roughly 2%. About this clonotype: Its target is not known.

General observations from the study: One year after transplant, T-cell counts and diversity came mostly from newly produced T cells. Surviving thymic progenitors and recipient T cells were the source of high TCRbeta diversity at day 60 in some patients. Reported findings indicate that, about two months after transplant, alpha-beta T cells came from several hundred expanded clones, which were derived from non-depleted graft cells.

V shed 7 bases and J 6 bases; nucleotides not matched to a gene: 10. Germline V gene data show CDR1 as SQVTM and CDR2 as ANQGSEA. This CDR3 is built from 13 residues. This specimen was PBMCs, taken before TCRalphabeta/CD19-depleted stem cell transplant. The chain carries TRBV29-1 and TRBJ2-3; TRBD1 aligns across 7 bases. The source is a child aged 2-15 years with inherited bone marrow failure, due to receive a stem cell transplant. The CDR3, as DNA: TGCAGCGGCCGGGGACAGCTCACCGATACGCAGTATTTT. Amino acid sequence: CSGRGQLTDTQYF.